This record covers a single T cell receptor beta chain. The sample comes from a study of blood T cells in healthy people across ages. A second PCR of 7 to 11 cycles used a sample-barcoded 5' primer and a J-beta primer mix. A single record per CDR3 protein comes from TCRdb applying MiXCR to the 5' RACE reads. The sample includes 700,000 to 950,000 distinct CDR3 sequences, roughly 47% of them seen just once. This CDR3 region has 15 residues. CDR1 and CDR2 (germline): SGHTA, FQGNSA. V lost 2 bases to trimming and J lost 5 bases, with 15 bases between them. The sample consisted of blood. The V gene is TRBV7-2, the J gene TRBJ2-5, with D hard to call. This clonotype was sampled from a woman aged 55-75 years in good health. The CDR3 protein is CASSLWARERETQYF. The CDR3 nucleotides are TGTGCCAGCAGCTTATGGGCGAGAGAACGCGAGACCCAGTACTTC.